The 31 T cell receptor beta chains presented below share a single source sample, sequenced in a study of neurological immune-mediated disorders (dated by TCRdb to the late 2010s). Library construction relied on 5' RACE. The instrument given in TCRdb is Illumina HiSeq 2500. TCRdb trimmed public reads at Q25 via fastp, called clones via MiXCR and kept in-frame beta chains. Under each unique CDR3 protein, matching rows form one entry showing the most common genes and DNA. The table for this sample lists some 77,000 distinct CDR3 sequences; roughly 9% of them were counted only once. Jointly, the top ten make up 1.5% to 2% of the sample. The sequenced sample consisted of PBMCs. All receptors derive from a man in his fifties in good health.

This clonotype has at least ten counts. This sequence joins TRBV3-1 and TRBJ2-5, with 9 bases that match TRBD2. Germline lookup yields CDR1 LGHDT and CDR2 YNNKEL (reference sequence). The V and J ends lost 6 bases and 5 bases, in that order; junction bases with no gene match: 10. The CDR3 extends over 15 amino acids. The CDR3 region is CASRAGTSPPETQYF. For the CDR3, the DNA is TGTGCCAGCAGGGCCGGGACTAGCCCCCCGGAGACCCAGTACTTC.

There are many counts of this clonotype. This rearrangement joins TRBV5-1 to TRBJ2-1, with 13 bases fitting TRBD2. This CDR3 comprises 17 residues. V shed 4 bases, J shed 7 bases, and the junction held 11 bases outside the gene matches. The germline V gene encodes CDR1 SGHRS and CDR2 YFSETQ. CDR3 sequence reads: CASSPGTSGNFLNEQFF. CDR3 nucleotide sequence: TGCGCCAGCAGCCCCGGGACTAGCGGGAATTTTTTGAATGAGCAGTTCTTC.

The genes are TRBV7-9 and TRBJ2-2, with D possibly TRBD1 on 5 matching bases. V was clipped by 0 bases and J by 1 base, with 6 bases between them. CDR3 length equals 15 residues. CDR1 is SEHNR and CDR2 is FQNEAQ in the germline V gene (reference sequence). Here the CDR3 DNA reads TGTGCCAGCAGCTTAGCGGGGCAGAACACCGGGGAGCTGTTTTTT. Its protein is CASSLAGQNTGELFF.

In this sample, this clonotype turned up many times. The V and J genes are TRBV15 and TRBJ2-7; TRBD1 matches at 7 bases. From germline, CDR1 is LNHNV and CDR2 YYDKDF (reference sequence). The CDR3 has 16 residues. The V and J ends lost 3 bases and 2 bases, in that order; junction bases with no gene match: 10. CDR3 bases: TGTGCCACCAGCAGGGAAACCCCGGGACAGCCCTACGAGCAGTACTTC. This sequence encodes CATSRETPGQPYEQYF.

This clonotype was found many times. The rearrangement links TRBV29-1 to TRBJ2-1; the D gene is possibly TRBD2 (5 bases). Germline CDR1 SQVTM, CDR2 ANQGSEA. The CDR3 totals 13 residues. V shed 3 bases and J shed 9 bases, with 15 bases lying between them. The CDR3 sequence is CSVEVTGWSEQFF. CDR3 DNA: TGCAGCGTTGAGGTTACGGGGTGGAGTGAGCAGTTCTTC.

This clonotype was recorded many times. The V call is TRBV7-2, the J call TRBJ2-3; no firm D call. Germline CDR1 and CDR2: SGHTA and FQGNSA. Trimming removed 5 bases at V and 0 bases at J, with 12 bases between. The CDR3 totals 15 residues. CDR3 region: CASSRLVGSTDTQYF. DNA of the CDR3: TGTGCCAGCAGCCGCCTAGTCGGGAGCACAGATACGCAGTATTTT.

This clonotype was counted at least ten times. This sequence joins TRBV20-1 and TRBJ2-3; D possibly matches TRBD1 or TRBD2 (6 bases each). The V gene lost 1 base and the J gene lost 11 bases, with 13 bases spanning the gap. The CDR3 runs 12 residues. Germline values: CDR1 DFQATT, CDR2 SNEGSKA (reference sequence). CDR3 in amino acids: CSARGGGTLQYF. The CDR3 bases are TGCAGTGCTAGAGGAGGGGGGACTTTGCAGTATTTT.

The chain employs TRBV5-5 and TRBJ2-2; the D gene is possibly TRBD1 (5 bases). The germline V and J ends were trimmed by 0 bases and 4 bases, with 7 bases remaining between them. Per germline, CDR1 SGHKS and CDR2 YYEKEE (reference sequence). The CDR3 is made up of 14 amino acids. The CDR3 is CASSLVQGTGELFF. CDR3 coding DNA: TGTGCCAGCAGCTTGGTCCAGGGCACCGGGGAGCTGTTTTTT.

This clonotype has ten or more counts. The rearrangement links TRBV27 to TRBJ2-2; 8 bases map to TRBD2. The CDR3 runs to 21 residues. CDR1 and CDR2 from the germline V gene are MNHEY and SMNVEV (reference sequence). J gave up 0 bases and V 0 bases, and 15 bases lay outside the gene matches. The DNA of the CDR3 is TGTGCCAGCAGTTTATCCTTCGGGAGGGGTGGTGGGGGGACGAACACCGGGGAGCTGTTTTTT. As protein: CASSLSFGRGGGGTNTGELFF.

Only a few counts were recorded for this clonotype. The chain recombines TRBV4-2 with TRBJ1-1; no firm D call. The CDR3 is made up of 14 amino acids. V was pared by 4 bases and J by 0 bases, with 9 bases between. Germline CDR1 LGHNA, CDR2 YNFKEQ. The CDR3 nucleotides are TGTGCCAGCAGCCCCGACCTCTTGAACACTGAAGCTTTCTTT. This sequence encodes CASSPDLLNTEAFF.

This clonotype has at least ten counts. Here the CDR3 reads CASSLGGGENIQYF. The CDR3 DNA is TGTGCCAGCAGCTTAGGTGGGGGGGAAAACATTCAGTACTTC. This chain uses TRBV7-2 with TRBJ2-4; 7 bases map to TRBD2. CDR1 SGHTA and CDR2 FQGNSA come from the germline V gene. CDR3 size: 14 residues. V was clipped by 1 base and J by 5 bases; unmatched bases: 2.

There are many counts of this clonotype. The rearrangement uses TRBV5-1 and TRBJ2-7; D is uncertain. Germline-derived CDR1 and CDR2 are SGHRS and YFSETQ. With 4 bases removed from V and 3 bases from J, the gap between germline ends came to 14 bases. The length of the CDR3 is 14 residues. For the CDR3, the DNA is TGCGCCAGCAGCCAAGGACGGGCAGACTACGAGCAGTACTTC. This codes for CASSQGRADYEQYF.

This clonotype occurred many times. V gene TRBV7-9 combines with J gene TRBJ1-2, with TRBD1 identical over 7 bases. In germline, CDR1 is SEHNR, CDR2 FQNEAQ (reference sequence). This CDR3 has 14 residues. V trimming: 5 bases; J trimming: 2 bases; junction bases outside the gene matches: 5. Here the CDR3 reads CASSAGQSNYGYTF. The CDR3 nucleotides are TGTGCCAGCAGCGCGGGACAGAGCAACTATGGCTACACCTTC.

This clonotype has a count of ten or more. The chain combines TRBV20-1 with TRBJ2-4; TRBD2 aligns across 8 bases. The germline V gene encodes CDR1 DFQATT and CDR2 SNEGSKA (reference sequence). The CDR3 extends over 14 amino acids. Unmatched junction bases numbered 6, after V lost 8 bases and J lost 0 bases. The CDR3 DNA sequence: TGCAGTCCCCGGGGGGGGCTAGCCAAAAACATTCAGTACTTC. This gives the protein CSPRGGLAKNIQYF.

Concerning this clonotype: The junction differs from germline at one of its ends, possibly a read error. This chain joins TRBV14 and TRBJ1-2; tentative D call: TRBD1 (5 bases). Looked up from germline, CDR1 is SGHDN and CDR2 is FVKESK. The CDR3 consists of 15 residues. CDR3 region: CASSQDIIVNYGYIF. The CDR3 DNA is TGTGCCAGCAGCCAGGACATAATTGTTAACTATGGCTACATCTTC. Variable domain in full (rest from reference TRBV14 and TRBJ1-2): EAGVTQFPSHSVIEKGQTVTLRCDPISGHDNLYWYRRVMGKEIKFLLHFVKESKQDESGMPNNRFLAERTGGTYSTLKVQPAELEDSGVYFCASSQDIIVNYGYIFGSGTRLTVV.

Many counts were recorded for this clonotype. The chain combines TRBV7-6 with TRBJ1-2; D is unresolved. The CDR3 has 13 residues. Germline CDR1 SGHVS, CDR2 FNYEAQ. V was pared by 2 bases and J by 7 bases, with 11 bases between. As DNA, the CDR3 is TGTGCCAGCAGCTTATTGGCTGTCTCTGGCTACACCTTC. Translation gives CASSLLAVSGYTF. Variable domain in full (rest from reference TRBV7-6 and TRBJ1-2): GAGVSQSPRYKVTKRGQDVALRCDPISGHVSLYWYRQALGQGPEFLTYFNYEAQQDKSGLPNDRFSAERPEGSISTLTIQRTEQRDSAMYRCASSLLAVSGYTFGSGTRLTVV.

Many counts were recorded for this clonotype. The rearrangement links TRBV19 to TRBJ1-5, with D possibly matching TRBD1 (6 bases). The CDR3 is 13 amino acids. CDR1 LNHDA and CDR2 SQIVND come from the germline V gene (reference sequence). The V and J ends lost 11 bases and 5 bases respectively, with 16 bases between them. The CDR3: CAGIHGGDQPQHF. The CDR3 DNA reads TGTGCCGGGATACACGGGGGCGATCAGCCCCAGCATTTT.

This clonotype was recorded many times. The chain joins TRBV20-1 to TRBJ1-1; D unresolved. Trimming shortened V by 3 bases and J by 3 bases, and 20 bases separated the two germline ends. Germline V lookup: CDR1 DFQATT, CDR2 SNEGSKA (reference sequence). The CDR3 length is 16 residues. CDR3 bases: TGCAGTGCTAGCGTCCGGATCCCCGGGCAATACACTGAAGCTTTCTTT. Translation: CSASVRIPGQYTEAFF.

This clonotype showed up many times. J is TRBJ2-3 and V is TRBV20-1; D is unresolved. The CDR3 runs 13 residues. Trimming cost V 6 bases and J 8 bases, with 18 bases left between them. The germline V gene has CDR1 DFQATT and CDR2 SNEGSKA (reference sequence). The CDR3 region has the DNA TGCAGTGCCTGGGCCGGCAGTCATTCTACGCAGTATTTT. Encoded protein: CSAWAGSHSTQYF.

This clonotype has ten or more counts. In DNA form, the CDR3 reads TGTGCCAGCAGCTTAGGGGATTACGAGCAGTACTTC. It translates to CASSLGDYEQYF. The V and J genes are TRBV7-9 and TRBJ2-7, with D unresolved. In germline, CDR1 is SEHNR, CDR2 FQNEAQ (reference sequence). The CDR3 has 12 amino acids. The V end lost 1 base, the J end lost 4 bases, and 5 bases lay between the germline ends.

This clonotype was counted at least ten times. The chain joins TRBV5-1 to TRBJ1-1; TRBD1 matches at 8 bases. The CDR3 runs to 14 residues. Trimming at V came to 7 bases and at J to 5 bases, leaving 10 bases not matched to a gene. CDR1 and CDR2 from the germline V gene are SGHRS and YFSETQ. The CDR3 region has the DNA TGCGCCAGCGGGGAAACAGGGGGTGGAACTGAAGCTTTCTTT. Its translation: CASGETGGGTEAFF.

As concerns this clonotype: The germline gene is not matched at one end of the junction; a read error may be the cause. The CDR3, as DNA: TGTGCCAGCAGTTCCACCTGGGGGGGGACCAACCTCGACTCTAGCACAGATACACAGTATTTT. As protein: CASSSTWGGTNLDSSTDTQYF. This chain links TRBV12-3 or TRBV12-4 with TRBJ2-3; TRBD2 agrees at 7 bases. The CDR3 length is 21 residues.

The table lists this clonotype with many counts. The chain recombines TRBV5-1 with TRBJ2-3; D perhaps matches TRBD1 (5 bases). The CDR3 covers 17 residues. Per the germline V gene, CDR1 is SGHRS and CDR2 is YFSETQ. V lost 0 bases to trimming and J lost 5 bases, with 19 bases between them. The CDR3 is CASSLEGHANRGDTQYF. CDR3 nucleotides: TGCGCCAGCAGCTTGGAAGGACATGCTAATCGAGGAGATACGCAGTATTTT.

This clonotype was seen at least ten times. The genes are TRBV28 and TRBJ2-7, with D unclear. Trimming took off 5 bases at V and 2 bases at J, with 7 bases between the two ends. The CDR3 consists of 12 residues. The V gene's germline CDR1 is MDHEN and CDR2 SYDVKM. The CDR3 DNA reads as TGTGCCAGCAGTCCTCAGACCTACGAGCAGTACTTC. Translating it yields CASSPQTYEQYF.

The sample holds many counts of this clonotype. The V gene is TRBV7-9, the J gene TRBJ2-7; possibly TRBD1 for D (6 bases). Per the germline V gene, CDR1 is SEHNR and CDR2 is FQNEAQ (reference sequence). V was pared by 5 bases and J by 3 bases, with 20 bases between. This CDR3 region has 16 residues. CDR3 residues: CASSTNRVFHLYEQYF. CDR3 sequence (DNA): TGTGCCAGCAGCACCAACAGGGTATTCCACCTCTACGAGCAGTACTTC.

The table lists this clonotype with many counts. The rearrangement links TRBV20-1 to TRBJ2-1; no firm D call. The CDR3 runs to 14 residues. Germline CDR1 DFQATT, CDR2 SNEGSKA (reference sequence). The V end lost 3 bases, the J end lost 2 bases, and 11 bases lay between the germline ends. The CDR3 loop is CSASLPRPYNEQFF. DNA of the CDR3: TGCAGTGCTAGCCTACCGAGGCCCTACAATGAGCAGTTCTTC.

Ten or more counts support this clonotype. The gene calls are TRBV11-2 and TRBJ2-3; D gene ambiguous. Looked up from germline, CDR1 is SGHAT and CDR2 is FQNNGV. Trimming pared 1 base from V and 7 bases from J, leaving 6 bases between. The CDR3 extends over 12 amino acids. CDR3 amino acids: CASSLVPYTQYF. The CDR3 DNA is TGTGCCAGCAGCTTAGTTCCGTATACGCAGTATTTT.

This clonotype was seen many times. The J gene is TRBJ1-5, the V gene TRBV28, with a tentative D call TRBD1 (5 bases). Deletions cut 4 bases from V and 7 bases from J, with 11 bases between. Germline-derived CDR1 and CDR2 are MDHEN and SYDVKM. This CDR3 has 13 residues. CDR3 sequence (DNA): TGTGCCAGCAGTTACCCTGACAGACAGCCCCAGCATTTT. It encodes CASSYPDRQPQHF.

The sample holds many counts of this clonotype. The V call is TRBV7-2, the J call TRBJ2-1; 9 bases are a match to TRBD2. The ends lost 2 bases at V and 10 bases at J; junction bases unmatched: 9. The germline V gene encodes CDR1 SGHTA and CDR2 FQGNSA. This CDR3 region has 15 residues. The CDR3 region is CASSLLGVAGDEQFF. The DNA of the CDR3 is TGTGCCAGCAGCTTATTGGGTGTAGCGGGAGACGAGCAGTTCTTC.

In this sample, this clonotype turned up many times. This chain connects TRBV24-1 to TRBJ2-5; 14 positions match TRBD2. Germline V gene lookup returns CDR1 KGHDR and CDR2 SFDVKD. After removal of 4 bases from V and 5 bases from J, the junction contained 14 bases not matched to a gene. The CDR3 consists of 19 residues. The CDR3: CATSDPGTSGGLRGETQYF. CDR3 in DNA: TGTGCCACCAGTGACCCCGGGACTAGCGGGGGCCTAAGGGGTGAGACCCAGTACTTC.

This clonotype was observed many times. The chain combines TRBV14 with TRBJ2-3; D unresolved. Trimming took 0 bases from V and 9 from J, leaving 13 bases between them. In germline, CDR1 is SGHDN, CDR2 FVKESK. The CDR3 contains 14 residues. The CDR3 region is CASSQDWSRRTQYF. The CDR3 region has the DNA TGTGCCAGCAGCCAAGATTGGAGTAGAAGGACGCAGTATTTT. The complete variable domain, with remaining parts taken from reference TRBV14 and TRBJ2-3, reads EAGVTQFPSHSVIEKGQTVTLRCDPISGHDNLYWYRRVMGKEIKFLLHFVKESKQDESGMPNNRFLAERTGGTYSTLKVQPAELEDSGVYFCASSQDWSRRTQYFGPGTRLTVL.